The 19 T cell receptor beta chains given below trace back to one sample, sequenced in a study of monozygotic twins with inflammatory bowel disease. One entry per CDR3 protein, without DNA, is what TCRdb gives after re-calling the 5' RACE reads. Its table lists 300,000 to 400,000 distinct CDR3 sequences. Source material: blood. These receptors were taken from a human donor with ulcerative colitis or Crohn's disease, or a healthy co-twin of an affected twin (not recorded which).

The J gene is TRBJ1-1, the V gene TRBV20-1; TCRdb designates TRBD1, a call that cannot be tested without DNA. There are 14 residues in the CDR3. Germline values: CDR1 DFQATT, CDR2 SNEGSKA (reference sequence). The CDR3 sequence is CSATTPGPFPEAFF.

V gene TRBV4-1 combines with J gene TRBJ2-1. This CDR3 has 14 residues. Per the germline V gene, CDR1 is MGHRA and CDR2 is YSYEKL. The CDR3 sequence is CASSKVNSYNEQFF.

The chain couples TRBV6-5 to TRBJ2-3; the D call of TRBD2 rests on TCRdb alone, since no DNA is present to check it. CDR1 is MNHEY, CDR2 SVGAGI, per germline. The CDR3 is made up of 17 amino acids. The CDR3 protein is CASSYQGVAGDTDTQYF.

The chain combines TRBV29-1 with TRBJ2-7; the D call from TCRdb, TRBD1, cannot be confirmed without DNA. The V gene's germline CDR1 is SQVTM and CDR2 ANQGSEA. This CDR3 has 11 amino acids. CDR3 loop: CSVGDPNEQYF.

The rearrangement uses TRBV14 and TRBJ2-1; TCRdb outputs TRBD2, but without DNA this stays unchecked. Germline CDR1 reads SGHDN; CDR2 reads FVKESK. This CDR3 has 14 residues. The CDR3 spells CASSQILAYNEQFF.

This chain links TRBV7-2 with TRBJ2-3; TCRdb's D call of TRBD2 is untestable without DNA. This CDR3 contains 15 residues. Looked up from germline, CDR1 is SGHTA and CDR2 is FQGNSA. The CDR3 loop is CASTRDGLYTDTQYF. The variable domain in full, with the rest retrieved from reference TRBV7-2 and TRBJ2-3, is GAGVSQSPSNKVTEKGKDVELRCDPISGHTALYWYRQSLGQGLEFLIYFQGNSAPDKSGLPSDRFSAERTGGSVSTLTIQRTQQEDSAVYLCASTRDGLYTDTQYFGPGTRLTVL.

The chain joins TRBV18 to TRBJ2-5; TCRdb proposes TRBD1, but this gene call is untestable without DNA. Germline values: CDR1 KGHSH, CDR2 LQKENI. This CDR3 spans 13 amino acids. The CDR3 region is CASSPGQQETQYF.

V gene TRBV29-1 combines with J gene TRBJ1-2; with no DNA, the TCRdb D assignment of TRBD1 cannot be verified. This CDR3 contains 14 residues. Germline V gene sequence: CDR1 SQVTM, CDR2 ANQGSEA. Here the CDR3 reads CSGLTETGDYGYTF.

The chain joins TRBV15 to TRBJ2-1; TCRdb names TRBD2, which stays unverified in the absence of DNA. Germline V gene data show CDR1 as LNHNV and CDR2 as YYDKDF (reference sequence). The CDR3 has 18 amino acids. This CDR3 reads CATSRDDLAGGNDNEQFF.

The gene calls are TRBV5-4 and TRBJ2-3; without DNA, the TCRdb call of TRBD1 cannot be checked. This CDR3 comprises 15 residues. Germline V lookup: CDR1 SGHNT, CDR2 YYREEE (reference sequence). CDR3 amino acids: CASSSGTEFTDTQYF.

The chain has TRBV7-9 and TRBJ1-1; TCRdb outputs TRBD1, but without DNA this stays unchecked. The germline V gene encodes CDR1 SEHNR and CDR2 FQNEAQ (reference sequence). CDR3 length: 15 residues. CDR3 sequence reads: CASSLTGVMNTEAFF.

The chain joins TRBV12-3 or TRBV12-4 to TRBJ1-5. This CDR3 has 13 amino acids. The CDR3 reads CASSLGFNQPQHF.

V usage is TRBV4-3 and J usage is TRBJ1-6. This CDR3 has 15 amino acids. Germline CDR1 reads LGHNA; CDR2 reads YSLEER. CDR3: CASSQEAYRNSPLHF.

The CDR3 loop reads CASSIGLAGVRERSKNIQYF. The chain couples TRBV28 to TRBJ2-4; TCRdb's D call of TRBD2 is untestable without DNA. The CDR3 extends over 20 amino acids. Germline V gene sequence: CDR1 MDHEN, CDR2 SYDVKM.

This chain connects TRBV5-1 to TRBJ2-2. The CDR3 length is 16 residues. Looked up from germline, CDR1 is SGHRS and CDR2 is YFSETQ. This CDR3 is CASSLNPGVNTGELFF.

V is TRBV11-2 and J is TRBJ2-2. The CDR3 has 13 residues. CDR1 SGHAT and CDR2 FQNNGV come from the germline V gene. This CDR3 reads CASSFTRTGELFF.

The chain joins TRBV30 to TRBJ2-3; the D call of TRBD1 rests on TCRdb alone, since no DNA is present to check it. There are 16 residues in the CDR3. Looked up from germline, CDR1 is GTSNPN and CDR2 is SVGIG (reference sequence). The CDR3 here is CAWSIPTGVSTDTQYF.

The chain carries TRBV5-1 and TRBJ2-2. CDR1 is SGHRS and CDR2 is YFSETQ in the germline V gene. The CDR3 consists of 13 residues. The CDR3: CASNGVNTGELFF. Full variable domain (missing parts from reference TRBV5-1 and TRBJ2-2): KAGVTQTPRYLIKTRGQQVTLSCSPISGHRSVSWYQQTPGQGLQFLFEYFSETQRNKGNFPGRFSGRQFSNSRSEMNVSTLELGDSALYLCASNGVNTGELFFGEGSRLTVL.

The rearrangement uses TRBV18 and TRBJ1-2. CDR3 length: 13 residues. Germline-derived CDR1 and CDR2 are KGHSH and LQKENI. The chain's CDR3 is CASSPSRDVGYTF.